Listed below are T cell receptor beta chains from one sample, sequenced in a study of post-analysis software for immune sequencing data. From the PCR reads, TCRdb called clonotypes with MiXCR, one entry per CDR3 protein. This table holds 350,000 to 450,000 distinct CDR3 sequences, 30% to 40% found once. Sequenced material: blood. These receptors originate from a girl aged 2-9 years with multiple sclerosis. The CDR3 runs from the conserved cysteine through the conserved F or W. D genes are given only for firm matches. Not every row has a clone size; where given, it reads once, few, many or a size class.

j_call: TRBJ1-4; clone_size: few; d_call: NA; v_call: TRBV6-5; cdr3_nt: TGTGCCAGCAGTAAACATTCGGGGGCAACTAATGAAAAACTGTTTTTT; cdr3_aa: CASSKHSGATNEKLFF
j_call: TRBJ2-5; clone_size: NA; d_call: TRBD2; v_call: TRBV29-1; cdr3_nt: TGCAGCGTTGAAAGGCTAGCGGGCTACCAAGAGACCCAGTACTTC; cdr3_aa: CSVERLAGYQETQYF
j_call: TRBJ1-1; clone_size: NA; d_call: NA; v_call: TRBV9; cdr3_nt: TGTGCCAGCAGCGCCCCGTTCGGGAACACTGAAGCTTTCTTT; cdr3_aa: CASSAPFGNTEAFF
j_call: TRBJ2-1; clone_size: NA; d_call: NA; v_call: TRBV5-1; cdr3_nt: TGCGCCAGCAGCTGGGCCTCCGGGATCTTTAACAATGAGCAGTTCTTC; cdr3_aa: CASSWASGIFNNEQFF
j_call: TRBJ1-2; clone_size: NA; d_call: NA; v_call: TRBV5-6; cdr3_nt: TGTGCCAGCAGCTTGGAGTTGCAGAACTATGGCTACACCTTC; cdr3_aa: CASSLELQNYGYTF
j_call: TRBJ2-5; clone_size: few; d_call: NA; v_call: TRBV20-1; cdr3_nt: TGCAGTGCTCGGGCCCTAGGGGAAGAGACCCAGTACTTC; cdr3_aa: CSARALGEETQYF
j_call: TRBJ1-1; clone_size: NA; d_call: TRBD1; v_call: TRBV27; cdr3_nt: TGTGCCAGCAGTCCACACAACAGGGGACCTGAAGCTTTCTTT; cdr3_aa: CASSPHNRGPEAFF
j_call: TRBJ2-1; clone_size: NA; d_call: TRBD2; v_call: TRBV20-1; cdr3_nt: TGCAGTGCTAGAGTGGCGGGAGGAGGAAATGAGCAGTTCTTC; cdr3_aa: CSARVAGGGNEQFF
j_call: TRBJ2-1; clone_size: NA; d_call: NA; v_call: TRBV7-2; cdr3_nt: TGTGCCAGCAGCTTAATGGAAGGAAGAACCAAGGAGCAGTTCTTC; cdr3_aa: CASSLMEGRTKEQFF
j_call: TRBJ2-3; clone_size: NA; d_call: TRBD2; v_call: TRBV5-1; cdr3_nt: TGCGCCAGCAGCGCACGGGCCTCTAGCGGGGGGCTTAGCACAGATACGCAGTATTTT; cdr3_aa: CASSARASSGGLSTDTQYF
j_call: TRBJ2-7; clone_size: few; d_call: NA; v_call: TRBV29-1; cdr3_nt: TGCAGCGTTGACAATCGACAGGGACTGGGCGAGCAGTACTTC; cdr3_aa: CSVDNRQGLGEQYF
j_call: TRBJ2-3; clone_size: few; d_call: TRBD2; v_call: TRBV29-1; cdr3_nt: TGCAGCGTTGATAGCGGGACCCTCACAGATACGCAGTATTTT; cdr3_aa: CSVDSGTLTDTQYF
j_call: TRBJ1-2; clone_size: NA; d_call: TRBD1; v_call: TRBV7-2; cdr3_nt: TGTGCCAGCTGTCCATGGGACAGGGTAGACTGCCCCTATGGCTACACCTTC; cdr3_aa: CASCPWDRVDCPYGYTF
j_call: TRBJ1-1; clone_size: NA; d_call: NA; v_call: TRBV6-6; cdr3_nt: TGTGCCAGCAGTTACAACCAGAACACTGAAGCTTTCTTT; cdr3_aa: CASSYNQNTEAFF
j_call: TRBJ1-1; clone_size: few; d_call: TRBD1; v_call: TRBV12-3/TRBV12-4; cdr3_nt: TGTGCCAGCAGTATAAATACAGGGGCCACTGAAGCTTTCTTT; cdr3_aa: CASSINTGATEAFF
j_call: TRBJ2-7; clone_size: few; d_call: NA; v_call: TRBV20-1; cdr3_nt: TGCAGTGCTAGAGATCAGACATCCCCAGACGAGCAGTACTTC; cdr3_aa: CSARDQTSPDEQYF
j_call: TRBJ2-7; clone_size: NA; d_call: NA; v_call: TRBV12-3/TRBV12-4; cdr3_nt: TGTGCCAGCACGGATGTCACAGTCTCCTACGAGCAGTACTTC; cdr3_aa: CASTDVTVSYEQYF
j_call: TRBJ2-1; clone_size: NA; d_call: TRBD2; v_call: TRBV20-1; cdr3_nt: TGCAGTGCTAGATGGCGGCGGCCGGGGGGTTACAATGAGCAGTTCTTC; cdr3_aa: CSARWRRPGGYNEQFF
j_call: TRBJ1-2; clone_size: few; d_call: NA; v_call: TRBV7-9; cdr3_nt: TGTGCCAGCAGCTTAAGTTCTGGGGGGGTCGGTGGCTACACCTTC; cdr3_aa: CASSLSSGGVGGYTF
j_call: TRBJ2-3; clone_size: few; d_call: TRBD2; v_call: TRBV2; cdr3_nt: TGTGCCAGCAGTGTCGGACTAGGCGGCACAGATACGCAGTATTTT; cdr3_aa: CASSVGLGGTDTQYF
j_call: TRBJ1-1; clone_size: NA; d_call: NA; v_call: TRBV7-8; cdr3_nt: TGTGCCAGCAGCTTTTGGGGGCCGAACACTGAAGCTTTCTTT; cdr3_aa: CASSFWGPNTEAFF